Presented here are 8 T cell receptor beta chains from one specimen sequenced in a study of blood T cells in healthy people across ages. For the second PCR, which ran for roughly 6 to 12 cycles, a sample-barcoded 5' primer and a J-beta primer mix were used. TCRdb analysed the 5' RACE reads with MiXCR anew, one entry per CDR3 protein. This sample has 650,000 to 800,000 distinct CDR3 sequences; approximately 52% occur once, and the top ten carry roughly 14%. Sequenced: blood. The receptors derive from a woman older than 75 in good health.

The CDR3 loop is CSGQTVEEELFF. The CDR3 coding sequence is TGCAGTGGACAGACAGTCGAGGAAGAACTGTTTTTT. V gene TRBV20-1 combines with J gene TRBJ1-4; D possibly corresponds to TRBD1 (5 bases). The germline gives CDR1 DFQATT, CDR2 SNEGSKA (reference sequence). This CDR3 region has 12 residues. Trimming shortened V by 7 bases and J by 12 bases, and 18 bases separated the two germline ends.

Details on this clonotype: Relative to the germline gene, one junction end is altered; a read error may explain this. The chain is built from TRBV14 and TRBJ2-1, with 8 nucleotides matching TRBD2. CDR1 and CDR2 from the germline V gene are SGHDN and FVKESK. This CDR3 region has 14 residues. CDR3 coding DNA: TGTGTCAGCAGCCAAGGACTAGCAACGAATGAGCAGTTCTTC. Residues: CVSSQGLATNEQFF.

V is TRBV9 and J is TRBJ1-2; the D gene is possibly TRBD1 (5 bases). The V gene lost 10 bases and the J gene lost 4 bases, with 14 bases spanning the gap. Germline CDR1 reads SGDLS; CDR2 reads YYNGEE. The length of the CDR3 is 12 residues. The CDR3: CASKGDAYGYTF. The CDR3 DNA sequence: TGTGCCTCAAAAGGGGATGCCTATGGCTACACCTTC.

The table lists this clonotype with many counts. The chain recombines TRBV20-1 with TRBJ2-7, with 8 bases identical to TRBD2. The V gene end was trimmed by 4 bases and the J gene end by 2 bases; junction bases not matched to a gene: 7. Looked up from germline, CDR1 is DFQATT and CDR2 is SNEGSKA (reference sequence). The CDR3 has 14 amino acids. The CDR3 here is CSATVSGAAYEQYF. The CDR3 nucleotides are TGCAGTGCTACTGTTAGCGGGGCGGCCTACGAGCAGTACTTC.

This clonotype was picked up many times. CDR3: CSATPGLAGGLGKNIQYF. CDR3 nucleotides: TGCAGTGCTACCCCAGGACTAGCGGGAGGGTTAGGCAAAAACATTCAGTACTTC. The chain links TRBV20-1 to TRBJ2-4, with 15 bases identical to TRBD2. Germline-derived CDR1 and CDR2 are DFQATT and SNEGSKA (reference sequence). The CDR3 extends over 18 amino acids. Trimming took 4 bases from V and 3 from J; bases not matched to a gene: 10.

This chain uses TRBV19 with TRBJ1-1, with unresolved D. V was shortened by 3 bases and J by 2 bases, with 7 bases between the two germline ends. CDR1 and CDR2 from the germline V gene are LNHDA and SQIVND (reference sequence). The CDR3 has 13 residues. In DNA form, the CDR3 reads TGTGCCAGTAGTATCGAAGTCAACACTGAAGCTTTCTTT. Its protein is CASSIEVNTEAFF.

The chain combines TRBV30 with TRBJ2-1; either TRBD1 or TRBD2 may fit D (5 bases each). The CDR3 spans 16 residues. Between the trimmed V and J ends, which lost 3 bases and 4 bases, there was a span of 19 bases. Germline V gene lookup returns CDR1 GTSNPN and CDR2 SVGIG (reference sequence). In nucleotides, the CDR3 is TGTGCCTGGAGCTCCGGGGCTCTTTCTCGTTACAATGAGCAGTTCTTC. Translating it yields CAWSSGALSRYNEQFF.

Notes on this clonotype: A much larger clone lies a single base off, so this may be a read error. The rearrangement links TRBV12-3 or TRBV12-4 to TRBJ2-7; D is unresolved. The CDR3 consists of 13 residues. Deletions cut 0 bases from V and 7 bases from J, with 10 bases between. The CDR3 region has the DNA TGTGCCAGCAGTTTAGCGAGTGACAATGAGCAGTACTTC. Protein sequence: CASSLASDNEQYF.